These 15 T cell receptor beta chains share one sample of origin, sequenced in a study of blood T cell repertoires in COVID-19 (dated by TCRdb to the early 2020s). The library came from the immunoSEQ multiplex PCR assay. The clones in this table, taken by TCRdb from immuneACCESS, are in-frame only. Not every clone is retained; where verified, under half of the shortfall comes from an unresolved V gene, and the cause of the rest is unknown. Across this sample there are about 140,000 clones, with about 90% seen only once. The leading ten clones occupy around 10% of the sample. The source material was peripheral blood. The source of these receptors is an elderly woman with acute or convalescent COVID-19.

The chain couples TRBV5-6 to TRBJ2-7, with D perhaps TRBD1 (6 bases). The CDR3 runs to 15 residues. The germline V gene has CDR1 SGHDT and CDR2 YYEEEE. Trimming removed 4 bases from V and 5 bases from J, with 19 bases in between. The CDR3 protein is CASSPKFGQNHEQYF. CDR3 coding DNA: TGTGCCAGCAGCCCGAAGTTCGGACAGAACCACGAGCAGTACTTC.

V and J are TRBV5-8 and TRBJ1-1; 7 bases are a match to TRBD1. Trimming cost V 6 bases and J 5 bases; bases outside gene matches: 7. Germline loops: CDR1 SGHTS, CDR2 YDEGEE. CDR3 size: 13 residues. In nucleotides, the CDR3 is TGTGCCAGCACCCGACAGGGAAGTACTGAAGCTTTCTTT. Translation: CASTRQGSTEAFF.

The chain is built from TRBV10-3 and TRBJ1-2; D possibly corresponds to TRBD1 (6 bases). Germline CDR1 is ENHRY and CDR2 is SYGVKD. The CDR3 runs 14 residues. The ends were cut back, 5 bases at V and 8 bases at J, with 18 bases in the middle. The CDR3 loop reads CAISMGGQGSGYTF. The CDR3 DNA reads as TGTGCCATCAGTATGGGAGGGCAGGGGAGCGGCTACACCTTC.

CDR3 protein: CASSQDKGRGWGTDTQYF. The CDR3 DNA reads as TGCGCCAGCAGCCAAGATAAGGGCAGGGGTTGGGGCACAGATACGCAGTATTTT. The chain combines TRBV4-1 with TRBJ2-3, with TRBD1 as a possible D gene (6 bases). Per germline, CDR1 MGHRA and CDR2 YSYEKL. This CDR3 spans 18 amino acids. V was shortened by 0 bases and J by 1 base, with 17 bases between the two germline ends.

The chain is built from TRBV12-3 or TRBV12-4 and TRBJ1-6, with D possibly matching TRBD1 (6 bases). The V end was cut by 2 bases, the J end by 10 bases, with 9 bases between. The CDR3 extends over 13 amino acids. The CDR3 DNA follows: TGTGCCAGCAGTTTAAACAGGGTATCACCCCTCCACTTT. Protein sequence: CASSLNRVSPLHF.

The rearrangement joins TRBV9 to TRBJ1-4, with TRBD1 matching over 9 bases. Germline values: CDR1 SGDLS, CDR2 YYNGEE. This CDR3 region has 14 residues. The ends lost 2 bases at V and 8 bases at J; junction bases unmatched: 4. CDR3 region: CASSVDRGQEKLFF. The DNA of the CDR3 is TGTGCCAGCAGCGTGGACAGGGGACAAGAAAAACTGTTTTTT. Complete variable domain (other parts from reference TRBV9 and TRBJ1-4): DSGVTQTPKHLITATGQRVTLRCSPRSGDLSVYWYQQSLDQGLQFLIQYYNGEERAKGNILERFSAQQFPDLHSELNLSSLELGDSALYFCASSVDRGQEKLFFGSGTQLSVL.

The V and J genes are TRBV10-1 and TRBJ2-1; possible D gene TRBD2, 6 bases. V lost 3 bases and J lost 5, with 11 bases in between. Germline lookup yields CDR1 WNHNN and CDR2 SYGVQD (reference sequence). The CDR3 spans 14 residues. CDR3: CASSDGGSDNEQFF. CDR3 bases: TGCGCCAGCAGTGACGGGGGTTCCGACAATGAGCAGTTCTTC.

This chain joins TRBV6-2 or TRBV6-3 and TRBJ1-2; 9 bases are a match to TRBD1. Per germline, CDR1 MNHEY and CDR2 SVGEGT. CDR3 length equals 20 residues. The trim removed 0 bases at V and 7 bases at J, leaving 21 bases unmatched. The DNA for the CDR3 is TGTGCCAGCAGTTACTCTTCGGGGGGGACAGGGCCTCTTTGGACGTCTGGCTACACCTTC. As protein: CASSYSSGGTGPLWTSGYTF.

J is TRBJ2-7 and V is TRBV5-4; 8 bases fit TRBD1. Per the germline V gene, CDR1 is SGHNT and CDR2 is YYREEE (reference sequence). The CDR3 length is 14 residues. The V gene end was trimmed by 3 bases and the J gene end by 1 base; junction bases not matched to a gene: 3. The CDR3 bases are TGTGCCAGCAGCTCCCGGGACAGGTCCTACGAGCAGTACTTC. Its protein is CASSSRDRSYEQYF.

This sequence joins TRBV19 and TRBJ2-1; 16 bases match TRBD2. The CDR3 covers 14 residues. V was clipped by 8 bases and J by 9 bases; unmatched bases: 4. Per germline, CDR1 LNHDA and CDR2 SQIVND (reference sequence). Written as DNA, the CDR3 is TGTGCCAGTGGGACTAGCGGGGGGGCGTTTGAGCAGTTCTTC. Translating it yields CASGTSGGAFEQFF.

This sequence joins TRBV5-1 and TRBJ2-5; D ambiguous. Germline loops: CDR1 SGHRS, CDR2 YFSETQ. The germline V and J ends were trimmed by 7 bases and 2 bases, with 12 bases remaining between them. The CDR3 length is 13 residues. CDR3 nucleotides: TGCGCCAGCCGCGCTCCCGGGCAAGAGACCCAGTACTTC. It encodes CASRAPGQETQYF.

The rearrangement links TRBV2 to TRBJ1-4; D remains unclear. CDR3 size: 14 residues. V was clipped by 7 bases and J by 0 bases, with 9 bases between them. Germline loops: CDR1 SNHLY, CDR2 FYNNEI. CDR3: CASNRLATNEKLFF. CDR3 coding DNA: TGTGCCAGCAACCGACTCGCAACTAATGAAAAACTGTTTTTT. The full variable domain, its missing parts supplied by reference TRBV2 and TRBJ1-4, is EPEVTQTPSHQVTQMGQEVILRCVPISNHLYFYWYRQILGQKVEFLVSFYNNEISEKSEIFDDQFSVERPDGSNFTLKIRSTKLEDSAMYFCASNRLATNEKLFFGSGTQLSVL.

This chain links TRBV19 with TRBJ1-6, with TRBD1 identical over 7 bases. The CDR3 runs to 15 residues. Per germline, CDR1 LNHDA and CDR2 SQIVND (reference sequence). Trimming cost V 5 bases and J 1 base; bases outside gene matches: 2. The CDR3 coding sequence is TGTGCCAGTAGTTCGGGACAGTCCTATAATTCACCCCTCCACTTT. As protein: CASSSGQSYNSPLHF.

The rearrangement links TRBV19 to TRBJ2-1; D is undetermined. V lost 2 bases and J 5 bases, leaving 10 bases between the germline ends. Germline assignment: CDR1 LNHDA and CDR2 SQIVND (reference sequence). This CDR3 region has 14 residues. The CDR3 DNA is TGTGCCAGTAGTATAATGGGCAGAGACAATGAGCAGTTCTTC. Its protein product is CASSIMGRDNEQFF.

The chain carries TRBV7-2 and TRBJ1-1; D gene uncertain. CDR1 is SGHTA, CDR2 FQGNSA, per germline. This CDR3 contains 12 residues. Between the trimmed V and J ends, which lost 1 base and 7 bases, there was a span of 7 bases. The CDR3 coding sequence is TGTGCCAGCAGCTTAGAACAGCTTGAAGCTTTCTTT. This codes for CASSLEQLEAFF.